The sequence of this TCR beta chain was determined in a study of T cells in Graves' hyperthyroidism and ophthalmopathy. Germline CDR1 SNHLY, CDR2 FYNNEI. The CDR3 has 15 amino acids. Between the trimmed V and J ends, which lost 6 bases and 0 bases, there was a span of 9 bases. Regions amplified from RNA transcripts were the TCR beta CDR3 regions. During a first-round RT-PCR of the TCR CDR3, the HTBI primer set was used. TCRdb reanalysed the multiplex PCR reads using MiXCR and keeps one entry per CDR3 protein. The table has about 300,000 distinct CDR3 sequences, 15% to 20% seen once; the top ten hold less than 40%.

The sample was blood. This sequence was found in a man between 45 and 60 years old with Graves' ophthalmopathy. This rearrangement joins TRBV2 to TRBJ1-6, with unresolved D. The CDR3 DNA follows: TGTGCCAGCAGAGACGGTTCCTCCTATAATTCACCCCTCCACTTT. Translating it yields CASRDGSSYNSPLHF.